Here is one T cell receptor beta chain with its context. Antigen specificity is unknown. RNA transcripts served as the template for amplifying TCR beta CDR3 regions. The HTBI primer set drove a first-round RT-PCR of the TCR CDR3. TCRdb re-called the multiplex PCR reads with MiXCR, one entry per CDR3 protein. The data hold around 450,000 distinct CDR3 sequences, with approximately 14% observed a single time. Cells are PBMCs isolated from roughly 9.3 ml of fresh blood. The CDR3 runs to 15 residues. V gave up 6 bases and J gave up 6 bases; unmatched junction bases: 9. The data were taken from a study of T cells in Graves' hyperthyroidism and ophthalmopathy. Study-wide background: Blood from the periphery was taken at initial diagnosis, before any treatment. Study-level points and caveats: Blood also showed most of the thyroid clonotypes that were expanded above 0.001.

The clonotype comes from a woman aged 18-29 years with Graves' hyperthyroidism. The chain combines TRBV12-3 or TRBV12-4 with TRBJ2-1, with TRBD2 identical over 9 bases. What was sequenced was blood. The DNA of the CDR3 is TGTGCCAGCAGCCACGATGCGGGAGGGGGCAATGAGCAGTTCTTC. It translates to CASSHDAGGGNEQFF.